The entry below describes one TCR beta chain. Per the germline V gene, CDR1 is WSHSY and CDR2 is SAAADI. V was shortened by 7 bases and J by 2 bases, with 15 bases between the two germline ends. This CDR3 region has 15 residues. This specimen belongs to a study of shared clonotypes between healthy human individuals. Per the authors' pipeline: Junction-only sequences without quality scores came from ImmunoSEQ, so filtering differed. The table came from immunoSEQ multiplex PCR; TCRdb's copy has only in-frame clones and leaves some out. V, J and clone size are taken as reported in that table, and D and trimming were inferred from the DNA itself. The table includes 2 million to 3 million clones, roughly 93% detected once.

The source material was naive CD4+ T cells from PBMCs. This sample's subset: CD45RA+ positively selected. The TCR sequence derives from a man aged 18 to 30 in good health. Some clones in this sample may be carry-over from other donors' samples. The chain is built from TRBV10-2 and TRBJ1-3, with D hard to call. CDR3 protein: CASTGPQVAGNTIYF. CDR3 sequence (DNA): TGCGCCAGCACTGGCCCCCAGGTCGCTGGAAACACCATATATTTT.